The clone carrying this T cell receptor (beta chain) was seen at least ten times. Unsorted bulk tissue, roughly 20-32 mg of it, served as the source for co-extraction of RNA and DNA. Subjects presented with primary liver carcinoma managed by surgical resection. The CDR3 sequence is 15 residues long. The germline V and J ends were trimmed by 2 bases and 5 bases, with 15 bases remaining between them. CDR1 is MGHRA, CDR2 YSYEKL, per germline. The entry originates in a study of tumor-infiltrating lymphocytes in primary liver carcinoma. Making TCR beta cDNA involved around 510 ng total RNA and a constant-region primer. Three nested multiplex PCR rounds, a slightly modified ARM-PCR method, built the TCR beta libraries. TRBV1-TRBV30 forward primers paired with a C-beta reverse primer drove the first two PCR rounds, about 10 cycles each. Via MiXCR, TCRdb re-called the multiplex PCR reads, giving one row per CDR3 protein. The repertoire includes approximately 100,000 distinct CDR3 sequences, around 73% of them detected once, and less than 15% sits in the top ten.

Sequencing was carried out using liver tumor tissue from sampling region 2. Subset specified: tumor region T2, inferior pole. The sequence came from a woman aged 55-75 years with primary liver carcinoma and hepatitis B virus infection. This chain connects TRBV4-1 to TRBJ1-2; D might be TRBD1 (5 bases). CDR3 sequence reads: CASSQQGGAVYGYTF. In DNA form, the CDR3 reads TGCGCCAGCAGCCAACAGGGAGGGGCGGTGTATGGCTACACCTTC.